The entry below gives a single T cell receptor beta chain sequence along with its context. These data originate in a study of blood T cell repertoires in COVID-19. Germline assignment: CDR1 SGHAT and CDR2 FQNNGV. CDR3 length: 18 residues. Unmatched junction bases numbered 10, after V lost 1 base and J lost 4 bases. The repertoire was sequenced with immunoSEQ multiplex PCR; TCRdb's copy has only in-frame clones and lacks some. The sample consists of tens of thousands of clones, around nine tenths of them appearing once. The sample was peripheral blood. This TCR derives from a man in his forties with COVID-19, enrolled during active disease. The chain is built from TRBV11-2 and TRBJ2-7; TRBD2 matches 13 bases. The CDR3: CASSLAMDTSGRGYEQYF. CDR3 nucleotide sequence: TGTGCCAGCAGCTTAGCAATGGATACTAGCGGGAGGGGATACGAGCAGTACTTC.